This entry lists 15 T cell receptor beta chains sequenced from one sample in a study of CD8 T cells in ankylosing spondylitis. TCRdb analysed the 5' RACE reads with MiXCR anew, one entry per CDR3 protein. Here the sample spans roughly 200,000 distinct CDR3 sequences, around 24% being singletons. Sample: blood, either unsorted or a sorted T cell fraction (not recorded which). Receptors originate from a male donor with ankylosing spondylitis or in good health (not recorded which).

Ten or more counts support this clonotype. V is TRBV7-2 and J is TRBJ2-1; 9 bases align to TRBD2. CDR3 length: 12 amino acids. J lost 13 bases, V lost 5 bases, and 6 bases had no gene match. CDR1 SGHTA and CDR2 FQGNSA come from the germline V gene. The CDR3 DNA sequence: TGTGCCAGCAGCACCTTAGCGGGAGCCCAGTTCTTC. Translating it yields CASSTLAGAQFF.

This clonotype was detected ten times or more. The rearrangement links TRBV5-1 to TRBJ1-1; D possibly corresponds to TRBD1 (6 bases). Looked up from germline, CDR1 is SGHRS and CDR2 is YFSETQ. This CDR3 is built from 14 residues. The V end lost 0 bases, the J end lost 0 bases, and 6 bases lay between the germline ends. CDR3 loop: CASSLDRVNTEAFF. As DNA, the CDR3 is TGCGCCAGCAGCTTGGACAGGGTGAACACTGAAGCTTTCTTT.

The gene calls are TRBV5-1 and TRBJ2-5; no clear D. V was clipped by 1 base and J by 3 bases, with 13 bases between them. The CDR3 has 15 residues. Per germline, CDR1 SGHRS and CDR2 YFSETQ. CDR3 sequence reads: CASSLSGRKEETQYF. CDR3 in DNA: TGCGCCAGCAGCTTGAGTGGCCGAAAAGAAGAGACCCAGTACTTC.

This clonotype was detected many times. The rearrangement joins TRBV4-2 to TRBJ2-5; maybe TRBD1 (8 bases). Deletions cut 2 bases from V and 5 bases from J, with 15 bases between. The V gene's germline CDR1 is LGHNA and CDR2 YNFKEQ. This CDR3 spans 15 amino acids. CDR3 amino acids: CASSQTGGEWETQYF. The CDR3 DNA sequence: TGTGCCAGCAGCCAAACAGGGGGGGAATGGGAGACCCAGTACTTC.

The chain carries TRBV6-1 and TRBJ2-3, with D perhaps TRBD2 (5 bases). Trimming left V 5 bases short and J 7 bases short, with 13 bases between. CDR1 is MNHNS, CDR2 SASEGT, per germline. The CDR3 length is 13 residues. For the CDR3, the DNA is TGTGCCAGCAGTCCGGAGGCTAGCTATACGCAGTATTTT. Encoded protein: CASSPEASYTQYF.

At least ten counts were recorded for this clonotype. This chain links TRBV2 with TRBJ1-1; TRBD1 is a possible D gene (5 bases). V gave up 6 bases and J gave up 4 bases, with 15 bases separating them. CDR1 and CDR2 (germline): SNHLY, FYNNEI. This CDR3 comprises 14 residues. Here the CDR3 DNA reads TGTGCCAGCAGCGGAGGCTTGAGGGGCACTGAAGCTTTCTTT. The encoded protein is CASSGGLRGTEAFF.

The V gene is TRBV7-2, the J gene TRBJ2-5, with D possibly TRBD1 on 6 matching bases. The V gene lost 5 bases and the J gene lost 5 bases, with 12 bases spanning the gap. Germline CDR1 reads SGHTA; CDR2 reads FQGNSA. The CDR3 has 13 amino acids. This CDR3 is CASSVNRGETQYF. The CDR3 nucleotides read TGTGCCAGCAGCGTCAATAGGGGGGAGACCCAGTACTTC. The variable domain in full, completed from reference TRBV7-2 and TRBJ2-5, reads GAGVSQSPSNKVTEKGKDVELRCDPISGHTALYWYRQSLGQGLEFLIYFQGNSAPDKSGLPSDRFSAERTGGSVSTLTIQRTQQEDSAVYLCASSVNRGETQYFGPGTRLLVL.

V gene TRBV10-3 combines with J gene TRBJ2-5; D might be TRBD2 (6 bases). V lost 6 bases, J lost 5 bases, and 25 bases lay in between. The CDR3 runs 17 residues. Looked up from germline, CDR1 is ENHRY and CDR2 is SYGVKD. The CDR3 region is CAIRPEGTHPDLETQYF. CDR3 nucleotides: TGTGCCATCAGGCCGGAAGGGACTCACCCTGACTTGGAGACCCAGTACTTC.

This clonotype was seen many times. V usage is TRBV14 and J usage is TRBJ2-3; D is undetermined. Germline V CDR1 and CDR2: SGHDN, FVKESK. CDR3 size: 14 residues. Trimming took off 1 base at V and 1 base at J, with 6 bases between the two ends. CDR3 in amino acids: CASSQAPRTDTQYF. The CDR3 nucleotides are TGTGCCAGCAGCCAAGCCCCCCGCACAGATACGCAGTATTTT. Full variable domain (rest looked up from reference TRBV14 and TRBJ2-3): EAGVTQFPSHSVIEKGQTVTLRCDPISGHDNLYWYRRVMGKEIKFLLHFVKESKQDESGMPNNRFLAERTGGTYSTLKVQPAELEDSGVYFCASSQAPRTDTQYFGPGTRLTVL.

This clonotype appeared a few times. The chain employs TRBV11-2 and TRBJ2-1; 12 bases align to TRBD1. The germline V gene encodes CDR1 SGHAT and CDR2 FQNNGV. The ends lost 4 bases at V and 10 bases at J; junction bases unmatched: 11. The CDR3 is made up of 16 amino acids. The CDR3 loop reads CASSSDTSGTGGEQFF. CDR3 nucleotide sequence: TGTGCCAGCAGCTCAGACACCTCGGGGACAGGGGGCGAGCAGTTCTTC.

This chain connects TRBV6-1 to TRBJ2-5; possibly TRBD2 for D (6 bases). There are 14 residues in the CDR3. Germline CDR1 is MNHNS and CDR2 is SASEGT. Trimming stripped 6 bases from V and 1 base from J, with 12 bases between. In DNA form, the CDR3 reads TGTGCCAGCAGCGGTCTAGCGATCCAAGAGACCCAGTACTTC. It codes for CASSGLAIQETQYF.

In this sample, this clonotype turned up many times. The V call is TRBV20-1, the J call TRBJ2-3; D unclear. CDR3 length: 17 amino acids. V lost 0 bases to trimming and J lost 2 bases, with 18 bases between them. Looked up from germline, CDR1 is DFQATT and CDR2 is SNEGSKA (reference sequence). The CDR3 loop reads CSAREVRVTAHTDTQYF. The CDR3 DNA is TGCAGTGCTAGAGAGGTCAGAGTTACGGCACACACAGATACGCAGTATTTT.

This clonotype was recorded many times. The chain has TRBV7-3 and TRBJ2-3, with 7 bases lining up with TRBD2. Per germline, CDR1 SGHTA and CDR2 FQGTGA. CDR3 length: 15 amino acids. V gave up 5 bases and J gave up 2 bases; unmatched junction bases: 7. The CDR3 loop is CASSDDGRITDTQYF. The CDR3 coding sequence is TGTGCCAGCAGCGACGACGGGAGGATCACAGATACGCAGTATTTT.

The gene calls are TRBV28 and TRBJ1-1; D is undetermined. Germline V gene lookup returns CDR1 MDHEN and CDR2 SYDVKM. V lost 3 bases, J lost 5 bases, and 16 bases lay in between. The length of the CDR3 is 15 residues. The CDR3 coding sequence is TGTGCCAGCAGTTTTCCCTGGACTGGGGTGACTGAAGCTTTCTTT. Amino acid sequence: CASSFPWTGVTEAFF.

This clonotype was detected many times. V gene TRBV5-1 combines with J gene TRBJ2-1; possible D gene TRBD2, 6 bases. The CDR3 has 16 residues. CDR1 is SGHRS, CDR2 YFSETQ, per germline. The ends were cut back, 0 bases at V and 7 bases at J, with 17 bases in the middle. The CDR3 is CASSLGRERLGNEQFF. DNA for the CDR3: TGCGCCAGCAGCTTGGGACGGGAGAGACTAGGGAATGAGCAGTTCTTC. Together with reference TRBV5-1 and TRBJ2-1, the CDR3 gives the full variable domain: KAGVTQTPRYLIKTRGQQVTLSCSPISGHRSVSWYQQTPGQGLQFLFEYFSETQRNKGNFPGRFSGRQFSNSRSEMNVSTLELGDSALYLCASSLGRERLGNEQFFGPGTRLTVL.